A single sample gave rise to the 31 T cell receptor beta chains below, sequenced in a study of spatial heterogeneity in lung cancer. Points from the study as a whole: Within tumors, counts of expanded alpha and beta TCRs tracked tumor mutation counts.

TCRdb re-called the 5' RACE reads with MiXCR, one entry per CDR3 protein. The sample includes a few thousand distinct CDR3 sequences, about 8% of them seen just once. No antigens are known for them. Noted time point: sample taken at primary tumor resection. Sequencing used lung tumor tissue, obtained at surgery. The receptors derive from a male donor with early-stage non-small cell lung cancer.

The chain combines TRBV20-1 with TRBJ2-2, with 10 positions matching TRBD1. The ends lost 5 bases at V and 13 bases at J; junction bases unmatched: 4. The CDR3 totals 11 residues. CDR1 is DFQATT, CDR2 SNEGSKA, per germline (reference sequence). The CDR3 sequence is CSALRDRGLFF. The CDR3 nucleotides are TGCAGTGCTCTCCGGGACAGGGGGCTGTTTTTT.

This clonotype is judged medium-sized (0.01 to 0.1%). The chain joins TRBV6-2 or TRBV6-3 to TRBJ1-5, with 11 bases identical to TRBD1. There are 13 residues in the CDR3. The germline gives CDR1 MNHEY, CDR2 SVGEGT. V lost 5 bases to trimming and J lost 11 bases; unmatched junction nucleotides: 5. Written as DNA, the CDR3 is TGTGCCAGCAGTCCGGGACAGGGGGTTACCCAGCATTTT. This translates into CASSPGQGVTQHF.

Judged by abundance, this clonotype is medium-sized (0.01 to 0.1%). The rearrangement uses TRBV18 and TRBJ2-3; 8 positions match TRBD2. Germline V lookup: CDR1 KGHSH, CDR2 LQKENI. The V and J ends lost 5 bases and 6 bases, in that order; junction bases with no gene match: 10. The CDR3 runs to 15 residues. The CDR3 is CASSTARGAMDTQYF. In DNA, the CDR3 is TGTGCCAGCTCAACTGCGCGGGGGGCTATGGATACGCAGTATTTT.

J is TRBJ2-1 and V is TRBV27, with 11 bases aligning to TRBD2. The J segment lost 8 bases and the V segment lost 6 bases, leaving 9 bases of the junction unmatched. CDR1 and CDR2 from the germline V gene are MNHEY and SMNVEV (reference sequence). There are 15 residues in the CDR3. CDR3 coding DNA: TGTGCCAGCAGGGTGCTAGCGGGAGGTAGGGATGAGCAGTTCTTC. Translated, it gives CASRVLAGGRDEQFF.

By share of the sample, this clonotype is medium-sized. V and J are TRBV2 and TRBJ1-5; 9 bases are a match to TRBD1. The germline V gene encodes CDR1 SNHLY and CDR2 FYNNEI. V was pared by 6 bases and J by 7 bases, with 13 bases of the junction left unmatched. CDR3 size: 16 residues. The DNA for the CDR3 is TGTGCCAGCAGCCCCTTGGGGACAGGGCATTTACAGCCCCAGCATTTT. This gives the protein CASSPLGTGHLQPQHF.

This clonotype was seen at least ten times. This sequence joins TRBV10-2 and TRBJ1-2, with TRBD1 as a possible D gene (5 bases). The V end was cut by 2 bases, the J end by 7 bases, with 14 bases between. The CDR3 is 14 residues long. Germline lookup yields CDR1 WSHSY and CDR2 SAAADI. CDR3 in amino acids: CASSEAGGMVGYTF. The CDR3 DNA reads TGCGCCAGCAGTGAGGCCGGGGGTATGGTTGGCTACACCTTC.

This clonotype was seen repeatedly, ten times or more. The chain recombines TRBV11-1 with TRBJ2-2, with TRBD2 matching 7 bases. The CDR3 has 15 residues. Germline V lookup: CDR1 SGHAT, CDR2 FQDESV (reference sequence). Trimming removed 8 bases from V and 7 bases from J; junction bases left unmatched: 13. The CDR3 region has the DNA TGTGCCAGCCGATGGAAGGCGGGGGACGGCGGGGAGCTGTTTTTT. Its translation: CASRWKAGDGGELFF.

This clonotype was counted only a few times. V usage is TRBV11-2 and J usage is TRBJ2-3; 9 bases match TRBD1. The germline gives CDR1 SGHAT, CDR2 FQNNGV. V lost 3 bases to trimming and J lost 4 bases; unmatched junction nucleotides: 2. CDR3 length: 14 amino acids. The chain's CDR3 is CASSLDRGSDTQYF. The DNA for the CDR3 is TGTGCCAGCAGCTTGGACAGGGGCTCAGATACGCAGTATTTT.

Relative to its sample, this clonotype is medium-sized (0.01 to 0.1%). CDR3 sequence reads: CASSLRRAGGNTIYF. The CDR3 coding sequence is TGTGCCAGCAGCCTCCGCAGGGCTGGTGGAAACACCATATATTTT. V gene TRBV12-3 or TRBV12-4 combines with J gene TRBJ1-3; D may be TRBD1 (5 bases). The CDR3 spans 15 residues. The V gene lost 6 bases and the J gene lost 3 bases, with 15 bases spanning the gap.

This clonotype showed up just a few times. V gene TRBV20-1 combines with J gene TRBJ2-3; 10 positions agree with TRBD2. V trimming: 3 bases; J trimming: 6 bases; junction bases outside the gene matches: 9. Germline V lookup: CDR1 DFQATT, CDR2 SNEGSKA (reference sequence). The length of the CDR3 is 15 residues. The CDR3 sequence: CSARAGLADWDTQYF. CDR3 coding DNA: TGCAGTGCTAGGGCCGGACTAGCGGATTGGGATACGCAGTATTTT.

By share, this clonotype counts as medium-sized (0.01 to 0.1%). DNA of the CDR3: TGCGCCAGCAGCTTGCCTAGCGGAGATACGCAGTATTTT. Amino acid sequence: CASSLPSGDTQYF. The genes are TRBV5-1 and TRBJ2-3; 7 bases map to TRBD2. There are 13 residues in the CDR3. Germline V gene lookup returns CDR1 SGHRS and CDR2 YFSETQ. The J segment lost 5 bases and the V segment lost 1 base, leaving 1 base of the junction unmatched.

This clonotype is classed as medium-sized. The chain links TRBV5-6 to TRBJ2-5, with D tentatively TRBD2 (5 bases). Germline V gene sequence: CDR1 SGHDT, CDR2 YYEEEE. The V and J ends lost 7 bases and 1 base respectively, with 11 bases between them. The CDR3 length is 13 residues. CDR3 loop: CASLRAGQETQYF. The CDR3 nucleotides read TGTGCCAGCCTGAGGGCGGGCCAAGAGACCCAGTACTTC.

This clonotype is judged medium-sized. The chain recombines TRBV20-1 with TRBJ2-5; D gene ambiguous. With 3 bases removed from V and 3 bases from J, the gap between germline ends came to 8 bases. The germline V gene encodes CDR1 DFQATT and CDR2 SNEGSKA (reference sequence). The CDR3 spans 12 residues. CDR3 in DNA: TGCAGTGCTAGCGGGTCAGAAGAGACCCAGTACTTC. Protein sequence: CSASGSEETQYF.

This clonotype is termed medium-sized. The V call is TRBV6-5, the J call TRBJ1-1; tentatively, D is TRBD1 (5 bases). Germline CDR1 reads MNHEY; CDR2 reads SVGAGI. Deletions cut 4 bases from V and 7 bases from J, with 10 bases between. This CDR3 is 12 amino acids long. CDR3 DNA sequence: TGTGCCAGCAGTTCCCGGACATATGAAGCTTTCTTT. Residues: CASSSRTYEAFF.

This clonotype is labeled medium-sized. The chain links TRBV29-1 to TRBJ1-1; perhaps TRBD1 as D (6 bases). The germline V and J ends were trimmed by 7 bases and 4 bases, with 10 bases remaining between them. CDR3 size: 11 residues. Germline V gives CDR1 SQVTM, CDR2 ANQGSEA. The CDR3: CSANRVTEAFF. The DNA of the CDR3 is TGCAGCGCAAACAGGGTCACTGAAGCTTTCTTT.

By proportion, this clonotype is large. V usage is TRBV6-6 and J usage is TRBJ1-4; no clear D gene. The ends were cut back, 6 bases at V and 0 bases at J, with 8 bases in the middle. There are 14 residues in the CDR3. Per germline, CDR1 MNHNY and CDR2 SVGAGI (reference sequence). This CDR3 is CASRDRSTNEKLFF. The CDR3, as DNA: TGTGCCAGCAGGGACCGGTCAACTAATGAAAAACTGTTTTTT.

This clonotype was seen repeatedly, ten times or more. The chain carries TRBV5-4 and TRBJ2-2; D not resolved. The CDR3 contains 16 residues. The V gene's germline CDR1 is SGHNT and CDR2 YYREEE (reference sequence). Trimming took 4 bases from V and 2 from J, leaving 15 bases between them. CDR3 sequence: CASSQGSSKNTGELFF. DNA for the CDR3: TGTGCCAGCAGCCAAGGGTCCAGCAAAAACACCGGGGAGCTGTTTTTT.

This clonotype was counted at least ten times. The chain couples TRBV29-1 to TRBJ2-3, with D possibly being TRBD1 (5 bases). V lost 5 bases, J lost 2 bases, and 11 bases lay in between. This CDR3 region has 13 residues. Per the germline V gene, CDR1 is SQVTM and CDR2 is ANQGSEA. CDR3 region: CSVKTDLTDTQYF. CDR3 bases: TGCAGCGTTAAGACAGACCTCACAGATACGCAGTATTTT.

This clonotype was counted at least ten times. The CDR3 here is CASSESMAGEEDTQYF. Written as DNA, the CDR3 is TGTGCCAGCAGTGAAAGTATGGCGGGAGAGGAAGATACGCAGTATTTT. The V call is TRBV6-1, the J call TRBJ2-3; 7 nucleotides agree with TRBD2. The CDR3 has 16 amino acids. V lost 2 bases to trimming and J lost 5 bases; unmatched junction nucleotides: 10. Germline V gives CDR1 MNHNS, CDR2 SASEGT.

This clonotype is medium-sized (0.01 to 0.1%) within its sample. The chain links TRBV29-1 to TRBJ2-1; D might be TRBD1 (5 bases). This CDR3 is 13 amino acids long. From germline, CDR1 is SQVTM and CDR2 ANQGSEA. V dropped 6 bases and J dropped 0 bases, with 9 bases sitting between them. The CDR3, as DNA: TGCAGCGTGGACACCCGCTCCTACAATGAGCAGTTCTTC. Translating it yields CSVDTRSYNEQFF.

This clonotype is termed medium-sized. This rearrangement joins TRBV11-2 to TRBJ2-3; TRBD2 matches at 8 bases. Per the germline V gene, CDR1 is SGHAT and CDR2 is FQNNGV. The V gene end was trimmed by 3 bases and the J gene end by 1 base; junction bases not matched to a gene: 3. The CDR3 is made up of 15 amino acids. Here the CDR3 reads CASSFLRGGTDTQYF. CDR3 coding DNA: TGTGCCAGCAGCTTTCTGCGGGGGGGCACAGATACGCAGTATTTT.

In its sample, this clonotype is medium-sized. J is TRBJ1-1 and V is TRBV4-2; D unresolved. The CDR3 consists of 12 residues. Deletions cut 4 bases from V and 5 bases from J, with 8 bases between. Looked up from germline, CDR1 is LGHNA and CDR2 is YNFKEQ. CDR3 protein: CASSPRGTEAFF. The CDR3 region has the DNA TGTGCCAGCAGCCCCCGAGGAACTGAAGCTTTCTTT.

By frequency in the sample, this clonotype is medium-sized. The J gene is TRBJ2-3, the V gene TRBV7-9; D not certain. The CDR3 spans 14 residues. The V end lost 1 base, the J end lost 6 bases, and 11 bases lay between the germline ends. CDR1 and CDR2 from the germline V gene are SEHNR and FQNEAQ (reference sequence). The CDR3 DNA sequence: TGTGCCAGCAGCTTAGGGTTTTCTGGGGATACGCAGTATTTT. Translated, it gives CASSLGFSGDTQYF.

Only a few counts were recorded for this clonotype. The chain recombines TRBV6-6 with TRBJ2-1, with D tentatively TRBD2 (5 bases). Deletions cut 0 bases from V and 8 bases from J, with 20 bases between. Germline loops: CDR1 MNHNY, CDR2 SVGAGI (reference sequence). This CDR3 has 17 residues. The CDR3 is CASSYSSGSSRRDEQFF. CDR3 sequence (DNA): TGTGCCAGCAGTTACTCGTCGGGGAGCTCCAGAAGGGATGAGCAGTTCTTC.

By share, this clonotype ranks as medium-sized (0.01 to 0.1%). The chain uses TRBV3-1 and TRBJ1-4; TRBD1 is a possible D gene (5 bases). Per the germline V gene, CDR1 is LGHDT and CDR2 is YNNKEL (reference sequence). With 6 bases removed from V and 1 base from J, the gap between germline ends came to 9 bases. The CDR3 covers 14 residues. CDR3 sequence: CASSRRGTNEKLFF. DNA of the CDR3: TGTGCCAGCAGTCGTAGGGGAACTAATGAAAAACTGTTTTTT.

J is TRBJ2-5 and V is TRBV28; possibly TRBD1 or TRBD2 for D (5 bases each). The CDR3 spans 14 residues. V was cut by 4 bases and J by 3 bases, with 12 bases left in between. CDR1 MDHEN and CDR2 SYDVKM come from the germline V gene. DNA for the CDR3: TGTGCCAGCAGTTCCCCCGGGGCGGAAGAGACCCAGTACTTC. Its translation: CASSSPGAEETQYF.

This clonotype ranks as medium-sized. V is TRBV9 and J is TRBJ2-3, with D possibly called TRBD1 or TRBD2 (5 bases each). Germline V lookup: CDR1 SGDLS, CDR2 YYNGEE. Deletions cut 6 bases from V and 0 bases from J, with 14 bases between. CDR3 length equals 15 residues. The CDR3 DNA sequence: TGTGCCAGCAATACGGGACCCGTCAGCACAGATACGCAGTATTTT. Its protein is CASNTGPVSTDTQYF.

In its sample, this clonotype was seen many times. J is TRBJ2-3 and V is TRBV20-1; 9 bases match TRBD2. V was clipped by 6 bases and J by 6 bases; unmatched bases: 7. Germline CDR1 is DFQATT and CDR2 is SNEGSKA (reference sequence). This CDR3 contains 13 residues. CDR3 DNA: TGCAGTGCCCTTGGACTAGCGATCGATACGCAGTATTTT. Translated: CSALGLAIDTQYF.

The chain employs TRBV6-5 and TRBJ2-3; 8 nucleotides agree with TRBD1. The J segment lost 3 bases and the V segment lost 5 bases, leaving 1 base of the junction unmatched. The length of the CDR3 is 13 residues. The germline V gene has CDR1 MNHEY and CDR2 SVGAGI. The CDR3 sequence is CASSRQGTDTQYF. As DNA, the CDR3 is TGTGCCAGCAGTAGACAGGGGACAGATACGCAGTATTTT.

By share, this clonotype ranks as medium-sized (0.01 to 0.1%). The chain couples TRBV6-1 to TRBJ1-1, with D tentatively TRBD1 (6 bases). This CDR3 comprises 16 residues. The ends were cut back, 5 bases at V and 3 bases at J, with 19 bases in the middle. Germline V gene data show CDR1 as MNHNS and CDR2 as SASEGT. Here the CDR3 reads CASSPDRIREYTEAFF. Here the CDR3 DNA reads TGTGCCAGCAGTCCGGACAGAATTCGTGAGTACACTGAAGCTTTCTTT.

This clonotype has more than one count but fewer than ten. This chain uses TRBV2 with TRBJ2-3; 11 nucleotides match TRBD2. The germline gives CDR1 SNHLY, CDR2 FYNNEI. CDR3 length: 15 amino acids. Unmatched junction bases numbered 4, after V lost 6 bases and J lost 2 bases. CDR3 coding DNA: TGTGCCAGCAGCGGACTAGCGGGTTTCACAGATACGCAGTATTTT. Translating gives CASSGLAGFTDTQYF.